Detailed here is one T cell receptor beta chain. Its antigen is unknown. The CDR3 spans 19 residues. V was cut by 0 bases and J by 8 bases, with 23 bases left in between. Germline V gene data show CDR1 as MGHRA and CDR2 as YSYEKL. The sequenced cases were selected for having the highest brain T cell transcript signatures. At least one anti-epileptic drug was given before surgery. The data were obtained in a study of brain T cells in children with intractable seizures. The method was immunoSEQ multiplex PCR; TCRdb's version includes in-frame clones alone and lacks a portion of them. Seen here are 95,000 to 120,000 clones, 90% to 95% observed once, and the top ten hold 3.8%. General study points: Absence of clones before surgery may stem from lower sequencing depth. Patients' HCMV serostatus was unknown; virus specificity rests on CDR3 similarity alone.

The sequenced sample was peripheral blood, obtained at surgery. The rearrangement joins TRBV4-1 to TRBJ1-6, with D unresolved. The TCR sequence derives from a boy less than two years old with hemimegalencephaly and intractable seizures. For the CDR3, the DNA is TGCGCCAGCAGCCAAGATGGTTGGAGAGACCCTAGGTTTCATTCACCCCTCCACTTT. Protein: CASSQDGWRDPRFHSPLHF.